The clone carrying this T cell receptor beta chain was observed many times. This sample is part of a study of T cells in Graves' hyperthyroidism and ophthalmopathy. Using RNA transcripts as the source, TCR beta CDR3 regions were amplified. TCR CDR3 underwent first-round RT-PCR with the HTBI primer set. TCRdb analysed the multiplex PCR reads with MiXCR anew, one entry per CDR3 protein. The data show under 350,000 distinct CDR3 sequences, with about a sixth seen just once and roughly 53% held by the top ten. The V and J ends lost 0 bases and 3 bases respectively, with 15 bases between them. CDR3 size: 16 residues. Germline V gene data show CDR1 as SGDLS and CDR2 as YYNGEE.

What was sequenced was blood. This TCR was recovered from a woman aged 60-75 years with Graves' ophthalmopathy. The chain recombines TRBV9 with TRBJ1-1; a possible D gene is TRBD1 (6 bases). DNA for the CDR3: TGTGCCAGCAGCGTAGGCGTCGGCAGGGGCCACACTGAAGCTTTCTTT. Protein product: CASSVGVGRGHTEAFF.